This T cell receptor (beta chain) is from a study of T cells after yellow fever vaccination. This clonotype was counted between two and nine times. TCRdb used MiXCR to reprocess the 5' RACE reads, holding one entry per CDR3 protein. The table records about 99,000 distinct CDR3 sequences, around 5.5% of them present only once. This clonotype was sampled from a man younger than 30 who received the YFV17D yellow fever vaccine. Sequencing used CD8+ T cells sorted from PBMCs, obtained 10 days after the yellow fever booster vaccination.

CDR3 sequence reads: CASSQDPGAGNTIYF. CDR3 sequence (DNA): TGTGCCAGCAGCCAAGATCCGGGGGCTGGAAACACCATATATTTT. This chain links TRBV4-2 with TRBJ1-3, with D perhaps matching TRBD1 (5 bases). Germline CDR1 is LGHNA and CDR2 is YNFKEQ. V lost 0 bases to trimming and J lost 2 bases, with 8 bases between them. The CDR3 is 15 amino acids.